Presented here are 29 T cell receptor beta chains from one specimen sequenced in a study of Ad26.COV2.S vaccination and SARS-CoV-2 variants. The data were produced by immunoSEQ multiplex PCR, yet TCRdb's version contains in-frame clones alone and is incomplete. The data contain some 320,000 clones, over 80% of them singletons. Stated treatment: some 20 received Ad26.COV2.S at low or high dose, single or two shots; several received placebo; per-sample allocation not given. Sampling happened 63 days after the first vaccine or placebo injection. The sequenced sample was peripheral blood, obtained in a trial of Ad26.COV2.S vaccine versus placebo. Receptor source: a person aged 18-65 years who received the Ad26.COV2.S COVID-19 vaccine or a placebo.

This chain joins TRBV7-9 and TRBJ2-5, with 8 positions matching TRBD1. The V and J ends lost 5 bases and 2 bases, in that order; junction bases with no gene match: 10. The CDR3 consists of 16 residues. Per the germline V gene, CDR1 is SEHNR and CDR2 is FQNEAQ (reference sequence). The CDR3 DNA reads as TGTGCCAGCAGCGAAAGATGGGACAGGCCTCAAGAGACCCAGTACTTC. Amino acids: CASSERWDRPQETQYF.

V gene TRBV9 combines with J gene TRBJ1-6; D is unclear. CDR1 SGDLS and CDR2 YYNGEE come from the germline V gene. V lost 4 bases and J 10 bases, leaving 12 bases between the germline ends. The CDR3 extends over 13 amino acids. DNA for the CDR3: TGTGCCAGCAGCCCATTGGATAGGTCACCCCTCCACTTT. Protein product: CASSPLDRSPLHF.

V usage is TRBV6-2 or TRBV6-3 and J usage is TRBJ2-4; TRBD1 aligns across 8 bases. The CDR3 covers 14 residues. CDR1 and CDR2 (germline): MNHEY, SVGEGT. V shed 6 bases and J 1 base; nucleotides not matched to a gene: 2. The CDR3 bases are TGTGCCAGCAGCAGGGGGCTGGCCAAAAACATTCAGTACTTC. Translated, it gives CASSRGLAKNIQYF.

Many counts were recorded for this clone. The chain links TRBV5-5 to TRBJ2-7; the match to TRBD1 covers 7 bases. The germline CDR1 and CDR2 sequences are SGHKS and YYEKEE (reference sequence). Trimming cost V 0 bases and J 2 bases; bases outside gene matches: 5. CDR3 length: 15 residues. In DNA form, the CDR3 reads TGTGCCAGCAGCTTGGAGGGGGCTTCCACCTACGAGCAGTACTTC. Its protein product is CASSLEGASTYEQYF. The whole variable domain, remainder taken from reference TRBV5-5 and TRBJ2-7, is DAGVTQSPTHLIKTRGQQVTLRCSPISGHKSVSWYQQVLGQGPQFIFQYYEKEERGRGNFPDRFSARQFPNYSSELNVNALLLGDSALYLCASSLEGASTYEQYFGPGTRLTVT.

The DNA of the CDR3 is TGTGCCAGCAGTAATAGCAATGAGCAGTTCTTC. Translating gives CASSNSNEQFF. The chain employs TRBV6-5 and TRBJ2-1; D gene ambiguous. The germline gives CDR1 MNHEY, CDR2 SVGAGI. The CDR3 consists of 11 residues. Trimming left V 5 bases short and J 6 bases short, with 5 bases between.

This clone was found once. This rearrangement joins TRBV25-1 to TRBJ2-7; 7 bases agree with TRBD1. Germline values: CDR1 MGHDK, CDR2 SYGVNS. The length of the CDR3 is 13 residues. V dropped 5 bases and J dropped 2; count of bases not matched to a gene: 3. CDR3 DNA: TGTGCCAGCAGTCAGGGGGTTGCCTACGAGCAGTACTTC. Its protein product is CASSQGVAYEQYF.

In the case of this clone: The junction departs from germline at one end; a sequencing error may be responsible. The V call is TRBV11-2, the J call TRBJ2-7, with TRBD1 identical over 7 bases. Germline V lookup: CDR1 SGHAT, CDR2 FQNNGV. The CDR3 contains 13 residues. The CDR3 nucleotides read TGTGCCAGCAGCTTAGTCGCCACGGGACAGCTAAACTTC. Amino acid sequence: CASSLVATGQLNF.

This clone was seen a handful of times. The chain has TRBV12-3 or TRBV12-4 and TRBJ1-6; D might be TRBD1 (5 bases). V shed 5 bases and J shed 7 bases, with 9 bases lying between them. The CDR3 runs to 13 residues. The CDR3 region has the DNA TGTGCCAGCAGTAGGGACGGGAATTCACCCCTCCACTTT. This sequence encodes CASSRDGNSPLHF.

This rearrangement joins TRBV18 to TRBJ2-3; weak D call: TRBD2 (5 bases). Per germline, CDR1 KGHSH and CDR2 LQKENI. Trimming removed 6 bases from V and 0 bases from J, with 13 bases in between. The CDR3 contains 15 residues. The chain's CDR3 is CASSERTPSTDTQYF. The DNA of the CDR3 is TGTGCCAGCTCCGAGAGGACTCCTAGCACAGATACGCAGTATTTT.

The rearrangement uses TRBV9 and TRBJ2-1, with 8 bases aligning to TRBD1. After removal of 4 bases from V and 2 bases from J, the junction contained 5 bases not matched to a gene. The CDR3 loop spans 15 amino acids. Germline V lookup: CDR1 SGDLS, CDR2 YYNGEE. Written as DNA, the CDR3 is TGTGCCAGCAGCCTTTCAGGGGGCGCCTACAATGAGCAGTTCTTC. Its protein product is CASSLSGGAYNEQFF.

The rearrangement joins TRBV7-3 to TRBJ2-3; D is uncertain. Trimming removed 1 base at V and 0 bases at J, with 11 bases between. The CDR3 is made up of 16 amino acids. Germline V gene sequence: CDR1 SGHTA, CDR2 FQGTGA. CDR3 region: CASSLISRASTDTQYF. DNA of the CDR3: TGTGCCAGCAGCTTAATTTCTCGCGCTAGCACAGATACGCAGTATTTT.

The chain employs TRBV10-3 and TRBJ2-7; D is uncertain. Germline V gene lookup returns CDR1 ENHRY and CDR2 SYGVKD. CDR3 length: 14 amino acids. The V end was cut by 3 bases, the J end by 2 bases, with 11 bases between. The CDR3: CAISDVRKTYEQYF. The CDR3 DNA reads TGTGCCATCAGTGATGTAAGGAAAACCTACGAGCAGTACTTC.

This chain links TRBV7-3 with TRBJ2-6; D is uncertain. Germline V gene sequence: CDR1 SGHTA, CDR2 FQGTGA. Between the trimmed V and J ends, which lost 5 bases and 1 base, there was a span of 12 bases. This CDR3 is 16 amino acids long. The chain's CDR3 is CASSPWALSGANVLTF. CDR3 coding DNA: TGTGCCAGCAGCCCGTGGGCACTATCTGGGGCCAACGTCCTGACTTTC.

The V and J genes are TRBV13 and TRBJ2-3; 11 bases fit TRBD2. The CDR3 runs to 18 residues. Trimming removed 2 bases from V and 1 base from J; junction bases left unmatched: 8. Germline V CDR1 and CDR2: PRHDT, FYEKMQ (reference sequence). CDR3 protein: CASSLMASGGPGTDTQYF. CDR3 nucleotides: TGTGCCAGCAGCTTAATGGCTAGCGGGGGGCCGGGCACAGATACGCAGTATTTT.

The CDR3 DNA follows: TGTGCCAGCAGTGAACCGGGACAGGGTGAAGCTTTCTTT. Protein sequence: CASSEPGQGEAFF. V usage is TRBV6-1 and J usage is TRBJ1-1, with 9 bases fitting TRBD1. Germline V lookup: CDR1 MNHNS, CDR2 SASEGT. The CDR3 length is 13 residues. With V trimmed by 2 bases and J by 7 bases, 2 bases remained unmatched.

The chain employs TRBV6-5 and TRBJ2-7; a possible D gene is TRBD1 (6 bases). The ends were cut back, 5 bases at V and 4 bases at J, with 15 bases in the middle. The CDR3 is 14 amino acids. The V gene's germline CDR1 is MNHEY and CDR2 SVGAGI. CDR3 residues: CASSMGRQGYEQYF. CDR3 coding DNA: TGTGCCAGCAGTATGGGCCGGCAGGGGTACGAGCAGTACTTC.

Details on this clone: Distinct nucleotide sequences in the sample also encode this CDR3. The chain has TRBV7-2 and TRBJ1-3; TRBD1 matches 7 bases. Germline assignment: CDR1 SGHTA and CDR2 FQGNSA. V trimming: 3 bases; J trimming: 1 base; junction bases outside the gene matches: 3. CDR3 length: 15 amino acids. The chain's CDR3 is CASSLGRGSGNTIYF. The CDR3 nucleotides are TGTGCCAGCAGCTTGGGCAGGGGGTCTGGAAACACCATATATTTT.

This chain joins TRBV11-3 and TRBJ2-2, with D hard to call. This CDR3 is 13 amino acids long. Germline CDR1 and CDR2: SGHNT and YENEEA. V dropped 5 bases and J dropped 4 bases, with 8 bases sitting between them. The CDR3 loop reads CASSATTTGELFF. The CDR3 nucleotides read TGTGCCAGCAGCGCAACCACCACCGGGGAGCTGTTTTTT.

The J gene is TRBJ1-2, the V gene TRBV12-5, with 7 bases lining up with TRBD1. Germline V lookup: CDR1 LGHNT, CDR2 FRNRAP. The CDR3 has 14 residues. J gave up 8 bases and V 4 bases, and 10 bases lay outside the gene matches. CDR3 sequence reads: CASGSGGPTGGYTF. The CDR3 DNA is TGTGCTAGTGGTTCCGGCGGTCCGACAGGGGGCTACACCTTC.

The CDR3 is CASSFVSKGETQYF. The CDR3 DNA sequence: TGTGCCAGCAGCTTTGTTTCGAAGGGGGAGACCCAGTACTTC. J is TRBJ2-5 and V is TRBV5-6; possibly TRBD1 for D (5 bases). Between the trimmed V and J ends, which lost 2 bases and 5 bases, there was a span of 13 bases. Germline lookup yields CDR1 SGHDT and CDR2 YYEEEE. The CDR3 length is 14 residues. Full variable domain (missing parts from reference TRBV5-6 and TRBJ2-5): DAGVTQSPTHLIKTRGQQVTLRCSPKSGHDTVSWYQQALGQGPQFIFQYYEEEERQRGNFPDRFSGHQFPNYSSELNVNALLLGDSALYLCASSFVSKGETQYFGPGTRLLVL.

This rearrangement joins TRBV29-1 to TRBJ1-1; no definite D call. Germline V gives CDR1 SQVTM, CDR2 ANQGSEA. V gave up 4 bases and J gave up 0 bases, with 9 bases separating them. The CDR3 has 13 residues. The CDR3, as DNA: TGCAGCGTTGCTGGATTCATGAACACTGAAGCTTTCTTT. It codes for CSVAGFMNTEAFF.

The genes are TRBV9 and TRBJ2-7; no reliable D call. The length of the CDR3 is 13 residues. Germline V gives CDR1 SGDLS, CDR2 YYNGEE. V was pared by 4 bases and J by 6 bases, with 14 bases between. The CDR3 DNA reads TGTGCCAGCAGCTACGACCCCGCCGGCGAGCAGTACTTC. Translating it yields CASSYDPAGEQYF. The whole variable domain, remainder taken from reference TRBV9 and TRBJ2-7, is DSGVTQTPKHLITATGQRVTLRCSPRSGDLSVYWYQQSLDQGLQFLIQYYNGEERAKGNILERFSAQQFPDLHSELNLSSLELGDSALYFCASSYDPAGEQYFGPGTRLTVT.

The chain links TRBV7-2 to TRBJ2-3, with D perhaps matching TRBD1 or TRBD2 (5 bases each). The V end lost 5 bases, the J end lost 6 bases, and 12 bases lay between the germline ends. Germline CDR1 SGHTA, CDR2 FQGNSA. The CDR3 is 13 residues long. CDR3 DNA sequence: TGTGCCAGCAGCCCCGGGTGGGGGGATACGCAGTATTTT. Translation: CASSPGWGDTQYF. Full variable domain (outside the CDR3, taken from reference TRBV7-2 and TRBJ2-3): GAGVSQSPSNKVTEKGKDVELRCDPISGHTALYWYRQSLGQGLEFLIYFQGNSAPDKSGLPSDRFSAERTGGSVSTLTIQRTQQEDSAVYLCASSPGWGDTQYFGPGTRLTVL.

The CDR3 spells CASSLKSGGTNEQYF. The CDR3 DNA follows: TGTGCCAGCAGCTTAAAATCAGGGGGAACGAACGAGCAGTACTTC. This chain links TRBV7-2 with TRBJ2-7, with 7 bases fitting TRBD1. This CDR3 is 15 amino acids long. After removal of 2 bases from V and 5 bases from J, the junction contained 9 bases not matched to a gene. The V gene's germline CDR1 is SGHTA and CDR2 FQGNSA.

A few counts support this clone. V and J are TRBV4-1 and TRBJ2-7; D perhaps matches TRBD2 (5 bases). CDR3 length: 17 residues. V was cut by 4 bases and J by 5 bases, with 24 bases left in between. From germline, CDR1 is MGHRA and CDR2 YSYEKL. The chain's CDR3 is CASSPYLLAPRVHEQYF. In nucleotides, the CDR3 is TGCGCCAGCAGCCCCTATCTGCTAGCTCCTCGGGTCCACGAGCAGTACTTC.

The chain combines TRBV5-1 with TRBJ1-1; D unresolved. The CDR3 has 14 amino acids. Germline V gene data show CDR1 as SGHRS and CDR2 as YFSETQ. V shed 4 bases and J shed 0 bases, with 10 bases lying between them. CDR3 sequence reads: CASSPGRLNTEAFF. For the CDR3, the DNA is TGCGCCAGCAGCCCCGGACGGCTGAACACTGAAGCTTTCTTT.

The chain links TRBV27 to TRBJ2-7; D is perhaps TRBD1 (6 bases). There are 14 residues in the CDR3. V lost 2 bases and J 2 bases, leaving 10 bases between the germline ends. The germline CDR1 and CDR2 sequences are MNHEY and SMNVEV (reference sequence). CDR3 DNA sequence: TGTGCCAGCAGTTTAGGTAACAGGGCCTACGAGCAGTACTTC. It encodes CASSLGNRAYEQYF.

This sequence joins TRBV12-3 or TRBV12-4 and TRBJ2-5, with 8 bases lining up with TRBD2. This CDR3 region has 12 residues. V was clipped by 5 bases and J by 4 bases; unmatched bases: 0. The CDR3 reads CASSSGRETQYF. The DNA of the CDR3 is TGTGCCAGCAGTAGCGGGAGAGAGACCCAGTACTTC.

With respect to this clone: Different DNA sequences within this sample yield the same CDR3. This chain links TRBV6-5 with TRBJ1-5, with no clear D. The ends were cut back, 6 bases at V and 0 bases at J, with 6 bases in the middle. CDR3 length: 13 residues. Germline V gives CDR1 MNHEY, CDR2 SVGAGI. The CDR3 sequence is CASSRYSNQPQHF. In DNA, the CDR3 is TGTGCCAGCAGCCGCTATAGCAATCAGCCCCAGCATTTT.